This T cell receptor (beta chain) was retrieved from a study of tumor-infiltrating lymphocytes in primary liver carcinoma. Study at large: Roughly 3.5 to 7.13 million productive TCRbeta reads were obtained per sample, with similar numbers across tissue types.

A constant-region primer primed TCR beta cDNA synthesis from 450 to 550 ng of total RNA. TCR beta libraries came from three nested multiplex PCR rounds using slightly modified ARM-PCR. PCR rounds one and two used TRBV1-TRBV30 forward primers with a C-beta reverse primer for about 11 cycles each. MiXCR, applied by TCRdb to the multiplex PCR reads, yields one record per CDR3 protein. The table lists 50,000 or so distinct CDR3 sequences, around 77% of them singletons. The source material, roughly 18-30 mg of unsorted bulk tissue, was used to co-extract RNA and DNA. Five separate regions of each tumor underwent sampling. Trimming took off 5 bases at V and 6 bases at J, with 17 bases between the two ends. The CDR3 is 14 residues long. Germline CDR1 SGHKS, CDR2 YYEKEE (reference sequence).

Material: liver tumor tissue from sampling region 5. Subset defined: tumor region T5, tumor centre. The clonotype was recovered from a man aged 35-49 years with primary liver carcinoma and hepatitis B virus infection. V gene TRBV5-5 combines with J gene TRBJ1-1; weak D call: TRBD1 (6 bases). In DNA, the CDR3 is TGTGCCAGCAGTCCTACAGGGTCTTCCCCTGAAGCTTTCTTT. Translation: CASSPTGSSPEAFF.